This record looks at one T cell receptor (beta chain) sequence and its context. Looked up from germline, CDR1 is SGHKS and CDR2 is YYEKEE (reference sequence). Losses at the gene ends were 2 bases for V and 1 base for J; bases not matched to a gene: 11. The CDR3 contains 17 residues. This sample was taken from a study of blood T cells in healthy people across ages. A second PCR of about 7 to 11 cycles used a sample-barcoded 5' primer and a J-beta primer mix. TCRdb re-analysed the 5' RACE reads in MiXCR, keeping a single row per CDR3 protein. The sample holds approximately 1.5 million distinct CDR3 sequences, 30% to 40% seen once. PBMCs, at least 6.5 million per sample, were isolated.

The gene calls are TRBV5-5 and TRBJ1-2, with 7 bases lining up with TRBD1. The sample was blood. This TCR came from a woman aged 25 to 39 in good health. In DNA form, the CDR3 reads TGTGCCAGCAGCTTACAGTCAACCGGGACAGATAACTATGGCTACACCTTC. Amino acids: CASSLQSTGTDNYGYTF.